Below, one TCR beta chain is given with its context. Its antigen is not identified. These data belong to a study of cytomegalovirus exposure and HLA in healthy donors. Findings of the study overall: Judged likely to be a sequencing artifact was a cluster of highly shared sequence variants. Overall, around 160 TCR beta chains were annotated as cytomegalovirus-associated. Upon later analysis, HLA-associated TCR beta chains proved more clonally expanded than other, equally common chains. Data from an earlier analysis indicated that most TCR beta V segments were productive either about 87% or about 30% of the time.

The PCR ran on 60 Vbeta and 13 Jbeta primers. TCRdb's copy holds only in-frame clones and misses some; the assay was immunoSEQ multiplex PCR. The sample data list approximately 75,000 clones. This clonotype was obtained from a boy aged 5-17 years in good health and CMV-seronegative. The sample comprised PBMCs.

CDR3 DNA: TGTGCCAGCAGCCGGGACAGCGGGTATAGCAATCAGCCCCAGCATTTT. Translated: CASSRDSGYSNQPQHF. This chain connects TRBV6-6 to TRBJ1-5; TRBD1 agrees at 7 bases. The junction had 8 bases not matched to a gene; V was cut back by 6 bases and J by 0 bases. This CDR3 spans 16 amino acids. The germline CDR1 and CDR2 sequences are MNHNY and SVGAGI (reference sequence).